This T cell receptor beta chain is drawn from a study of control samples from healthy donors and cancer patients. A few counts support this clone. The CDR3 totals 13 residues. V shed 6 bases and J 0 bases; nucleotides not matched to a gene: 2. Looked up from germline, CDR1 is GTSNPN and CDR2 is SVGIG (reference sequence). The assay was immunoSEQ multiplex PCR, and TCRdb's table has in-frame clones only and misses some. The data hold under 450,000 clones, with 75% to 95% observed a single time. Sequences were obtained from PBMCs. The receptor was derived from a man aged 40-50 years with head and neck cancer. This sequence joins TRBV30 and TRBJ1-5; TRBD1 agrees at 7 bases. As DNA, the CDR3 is TGTGCCTGTAACAGGGGTAGCAATCAGCCCCAGCATTTT. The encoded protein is CACNRGSNQPQHF.